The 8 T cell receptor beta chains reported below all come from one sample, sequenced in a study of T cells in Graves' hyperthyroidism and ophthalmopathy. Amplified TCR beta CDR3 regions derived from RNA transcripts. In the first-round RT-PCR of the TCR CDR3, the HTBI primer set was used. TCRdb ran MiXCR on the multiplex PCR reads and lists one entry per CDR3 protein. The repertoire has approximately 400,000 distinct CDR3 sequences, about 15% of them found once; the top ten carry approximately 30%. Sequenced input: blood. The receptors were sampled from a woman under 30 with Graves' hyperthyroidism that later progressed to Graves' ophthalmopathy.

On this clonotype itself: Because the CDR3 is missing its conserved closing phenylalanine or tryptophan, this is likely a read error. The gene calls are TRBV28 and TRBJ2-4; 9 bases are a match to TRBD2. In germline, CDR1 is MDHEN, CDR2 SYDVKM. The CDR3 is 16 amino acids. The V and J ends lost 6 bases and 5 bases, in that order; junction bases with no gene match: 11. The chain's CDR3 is CASSPRGGLRENIQYL. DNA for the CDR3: TGTGCCAGCAGCCCGCGGGGGGGGTTGCGAGAAAACATTCAGTACCTC.

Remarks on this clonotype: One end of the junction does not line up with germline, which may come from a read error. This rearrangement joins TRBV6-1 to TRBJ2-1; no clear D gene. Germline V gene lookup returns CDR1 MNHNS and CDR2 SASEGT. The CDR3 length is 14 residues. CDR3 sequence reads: CASRGPPSYNGQFF. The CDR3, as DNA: TGTGCCAGCAGAGGTCCCCCATCCTACAATGGGCAGTTCTTC.

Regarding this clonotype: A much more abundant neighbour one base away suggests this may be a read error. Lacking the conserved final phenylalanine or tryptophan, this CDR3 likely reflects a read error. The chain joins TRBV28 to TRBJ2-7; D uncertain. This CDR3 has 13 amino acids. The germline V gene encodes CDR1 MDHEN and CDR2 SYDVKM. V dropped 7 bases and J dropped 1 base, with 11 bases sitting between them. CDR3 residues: CASNEHGSYEQYL. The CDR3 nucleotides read TGTGCCAGCAACGAACACGGATCCTACGAGCAGTACCTC.

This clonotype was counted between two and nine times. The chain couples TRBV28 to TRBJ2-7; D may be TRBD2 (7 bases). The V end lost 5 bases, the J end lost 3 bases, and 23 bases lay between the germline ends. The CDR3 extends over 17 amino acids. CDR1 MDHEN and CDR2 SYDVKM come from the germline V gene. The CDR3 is CASSPPLGGPLFYEQYF. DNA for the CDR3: TGTGCCAGCAGTCCCCCTCTGGGGGGGCCTCTATTCTACGAGCAGTACTTC.

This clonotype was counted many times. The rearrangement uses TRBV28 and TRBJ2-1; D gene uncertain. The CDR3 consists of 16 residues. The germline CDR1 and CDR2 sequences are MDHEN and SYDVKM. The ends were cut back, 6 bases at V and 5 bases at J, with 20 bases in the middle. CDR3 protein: CASRPLDRRSNNEQFF. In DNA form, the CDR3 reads TGTGCCAGCAGGCCCCTTGACCGTCGGTCTAACAATGAGCAGTTCTTC.

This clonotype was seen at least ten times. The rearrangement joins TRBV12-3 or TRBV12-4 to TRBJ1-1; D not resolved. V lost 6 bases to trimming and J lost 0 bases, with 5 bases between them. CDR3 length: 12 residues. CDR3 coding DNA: TGTGCCAGCAGGGGAATGAACACTGAAGCTTTCTTT. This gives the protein CASRGMNTEAFF.

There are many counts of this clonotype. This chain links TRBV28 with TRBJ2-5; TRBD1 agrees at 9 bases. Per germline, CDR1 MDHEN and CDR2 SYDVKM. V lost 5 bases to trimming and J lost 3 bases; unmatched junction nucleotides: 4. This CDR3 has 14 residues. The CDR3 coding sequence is TGTGCCAGCAGTCGGGGACAGGGAAAAGAGACCCAGTACTTC. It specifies CASSRGQGKETQYF.

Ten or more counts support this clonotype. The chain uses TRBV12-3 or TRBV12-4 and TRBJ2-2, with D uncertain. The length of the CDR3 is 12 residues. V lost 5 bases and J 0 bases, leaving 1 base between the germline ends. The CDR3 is CASSTNTGELFF. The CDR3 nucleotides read TGTGCCAGCAGTACGAACACCGGGGAGCTGTTTTTT.